The 15 T cell receptor beta chains listed next were all sequenced from one sample in a study of sequential checkpoint blockade in melanoma. Sample treatment: randomized to nivolumab then ipilimumab (arm A) or the reverse (arm B). Sequencing used immunoSEQ multiplex PCR; TCRdb keeps in-frame clones, though not all of them. The sample includes 20,000 or so clones, about 80% of them seen just once. The specimen comprised CD8+ T cells sorted from blood (inferred from file names), sampled from a patient given nivolumab and ipilimumab in sequence. Source of these receptors: a human donor with melanoma.

The J gene is TRBJ1-5, the V gene TRBV29-1, with D perhaps matching TRBD1 (5 bases). From germline, CDR1 is SQVTM and CDR2 ANQGSEA. The CDR3 totals 13 residues. V lost 7 bases to trimming and J lost 11 bases, with 21 bases between them. DNA for the CDR3: TGCAGCGCCAAGCCGGACGGACACGAGACCCAGCATTTT. Encoded protein: CSAKPDGHETQHF.

This clone occurred a few times. This sequence joins TRBV27 and TRBJ1-1; tentative D call: TRBD1 (5 bases). Germline CDR1 is MNHEY and CDR2 is SMNVEV (reference sequence). This CDR3 contains 15 residues. Trimming left V 8 bases short and J 0 bases short, with 16 bases between. The CDR3 is CASRYGAGLNTEAFF. The DNA of the CDR3 is TGTGCCAGCCGCTATGGGGCCGGGCTGAACACTGAAGCTTTCTTT.

The chain has TRBV20-1 and TRBJ1-2, with D tentatively TRBD1 (5 bases). This CDR3 comprises 11 residues. The germline V and J ends were trimmed by 5 bases and 5 bases, with 9 bases remaining between them. Per the germline V gene, CDR1 is DFQATT and CDR2 is SNEGSKA (reference sequence). This CDR3 reads CSAPREYGYTF. DNA for the CDR3: TGCAGTGCTCCCAGGGAATATGGCTACACCTTC.

The chain employs TRBV4-2 and TRBJ1-4; 9 positions match TRBD1. The germline V gene encodes CDR1 LGHNA and CDR2 YNFKEQ. The junction had 5 bases not matched to a gene; V was cut back by 5 bases and J by 13 bases. This CDR3 spans 12 amino acids. CDR3 DNA: TGTGCCAGCAGCGAGGGACAGGGTGGACTGTTTTTT. Translation gives CASSEGQGGLFF.

This chain links TRBV7-8 with TRBJ1-5; D possibly corresponds to TRBD1 (5 bases). Germline V lookup: CDR1 SGHVS, CDR2 FQNEAQ. The V end lost 1 base, the J end lost 0 bases, and 10 bases lay between the germline ends. This CDR3 comprises 16 residues. The CDR3 DNA is TGTGCCAGCAGCTTAGTAGGCAGGGCTAGCAATCAGCCCCAGCATTTT. This translates into CASSLVGRASNQPQHF.

V is TRBV23-1 and J is TRBJ1-2; D is unclear. TRBV23-1 is an open reading frame whose function is uncertain. The CDR3 loop spans 15 amino acids. Trimming shortened V by 0 bases and J by 0 bases, and 8 bases separated the two germline ends. The CDR3 protein is CASSQSSGPNYGYTF. CDR3 nucleotide sequence: TGCGCCAGCAGTCAATCAAGCGGGCCTAACTATGGCTACACCTTC.

V gene TRBV6-1 combines with J gene TRBJ2-7; 10 bases align to TRBD1. V lost 3 bases and J lost 4; bases outside the gene matches: 3. CDR3 length equals 14 residues. Germline-derived CDR1 and CDR2 are MNHNS and SASEGT. CDR3 nucleotides: TGTGCCAGCAGTGATGGGACAGGGGCGTACGAGCAGTACTTC. Translating it yields CASSDGTGAYEQYF.

The rearrangement uses TRBV28 and TRBJ1-5, with D maybe TRBD1 (5 bases). Trimming took 5 bases from V and 0 from J, leaving 17 bases between them. Germline lookup yields CDR1 MDHEN and CDR2 SYDVKM. CDR3 length equals 17 residues. The chain's CDR3 is CASSQGDGSYSNQPQHF. CDR3 sequence (DNA): TGTGCCAGCAGTCAGGGCGACGGGTCCTATAGCAATCAGCCCCAGCATTTT.

The chain employs TRBV6-5 and TRBJ1-2, with a possible D match to TRBD1 (5 bases). CDR1 MNHEY and CDR2 SVGAGI come from the germline V gene. V was shortened by 8 bases and J by 0 bases, with 16 bases between the two germline ends. The CDR3 is 15 residues long. The CDR3, as DNA: TGTGCCAGCGCCCCGACTGGGGGGACTAACTATGGCTACACCTTC. Translating it yields CASAPTGGTNYGYTF.

The chain joins TRBV28 to TRBJ2-7; 7 bases are a match to TRBD1. The CDR3 is 17 residues long. With 6 bases clipped from V and 2 bases from J, the junction kept 16 bases outside the gene matches. The V gene's germline CDR1 is MDHEN and CDR2 SYDVKM. The CDR3 protein is CASSGESGQAQTYEQYF. CDR3 DNA: TGTGCCAGCAGCGGCGAGTCTGGACAGGCACAGACCTACGAGCAGTACTTC.

V is TRBV5-4 and J is TRBJ1-1; D remains ambiguous. V shed 4 bases and J shed 1 base, with 14 bases lying between them. The CDR3 sequence is 15 residues long. The germline V gene encodes CDR1 SGHNT and CDR2 YYREEE (reference sequence). CDR3 bases: TGTGCCAGCAGCCAAGGCGTTACAGAGAACACTGAAGCTTTCTTT. Its translation: CASSQGVTENTEAFF.

The chain links TRBV7-9 to TRBJ2-7, with D perhaps TRBD2 (5 bases). Trimming left V 5 bases short and J 1 base short, with 9 bases between. The CDR3 consists of 13 residues. Germline lookup yields CDR1 SEHNR and CDR2 FQNEAQ (reference sequence). The CDR3 coding sequence is TGTGCCAGCAGCAGCGGTGGGTCCTACGAGCAGTACTTC. Encoded protein: CASSSGGSYEQYF.

This clone was detected a few times. Additional DNA sequences in this sample encode the identical CDR3. The rearrangement uses TRBV19 and TRBJ1-1; 10 bases match TRBD1. Trimming at V came to 6 bases and at J to 4 bases, leaving 5 bases not matched to a gene. CDR1 and CDR2 from the germline V gene are LNHDA and SQIVND (reference sequence). This CDR3 comprises 14 residues. CDR3 sequence: CASRTGQGSTEAFF. The CDR3 coding sequence is TGTGCCAGTAGGACGGGACAGGGGAGCACTGAAGCTTTCTTT.

The gene calls are TRBV28 and TRBJ2-6; 9 bases are shared with TRBD1. The CDR3 sequence is 19 residues long. V gave up 5 bases and J gave up 0 bases; unmatched junction bases: 11. Germline V gives CDR1 MDHEN, CDR2 SYDVKM. The CDR3 region is CASSPTPGQGYSGANVLTF. DNA for the CDR3: TGTGCCAGCAGTCCCACCCCGGGACAGGGATACTCTGGGGCCAACGTCCTGACTTTC.

The V gene is TRBV6-1, the J gene TRBJ1-5; D is undetermined. From germline, CDR1 is MNHNS and CDR2 SASEGT. CDR3 length: 11 residues. V was trimmed by 2 bases and J by 8 bases, leaving 4 bases between them. The CDR3 nucleotides read TGTGCCAGCAGTGAATTCGAGCCCCAGCATTTT. It translates to CASSEFEPQHF.